A single sample gave rise to the 16 T cell receptor beta chains below, sequenced in a study of T cells in Graves' hyperthyroidism and ophthalmopathy. Authors of the study amplified TCR beta CDR3 regions from RNA transcripts. First-round RT-PCR targeting the TCR CDR3 was performed with the HTBI primer set. One entry per CDR3 protein results from TCRdb running MiXCR on the multiplex PCR reads. The table shows hundreds of thousands of distinct CDR3 sequences, with roughly a quarter occurring only once. Input material: blood. The receptors stem from a young woman with Graves' ophthalmopathy.

CDR3 in DNA: TGTGCCAGCAGCTTAAGATTGGGACGGAGACAGGCGGAGGCCTACGAGCAGTACTTC. Translated, it gives CASSLRLGRRQAEAYEQYF. The V gene is TRBV7-3, the J gene TRBJ2-7, with a weak D call TRBD1 (6 bases). The CDR3 has 19 amino acids. V was trimmed by 1 base and J by 2 bases, leaving 24 bases between them. CDR1 and CDR2 from the germline V gene are SGHTA and FQGTGA. The variable domain in full, completed from reference TRBV7-3 and TRBJ2-7, reads GAGVSQTPSNKVTEKGKYVELRCDPISGHTALYWYRQSLGQGPEFLIYFQGTGAADDSGLPNDRFFAVRPEGSVSTLKIQRTERGDSAVYLCASSLRLGRRQAEAYEQYFGPGTRLTVT.

Only a few counts were recorded for this clonotype. This chain connects TRBV30 to TRBJ2-2; the D gene is possibly TRBD1 (6 bases). V dropped 1 base and J dropped 6 bases, with 21 bases sitting between them. The germline V gene has CDR1 GTSNPN and CDR2 SVGIG (reference sequence). This CDR3 has 17 amino acids. CDR3 residues: CAWSATFHRVDPGELFF. CDR3 DNA sequence: TGTGCCTGGAGTGCAACCTTTCACAGGGTCGATCCCGGGGAGCTGTTTTTT.

This clonotype turned up a few times. This chain joins TRBV28 and TRBJ1-5; no reliable D call. CDR1 is MDHEN, CDR2 SYDVKM, per germline. CDR3 length equals 15 residues. The ends were cut back, 7 bases at V and 7 bases at J, with 20 bases in the middle. The CDR3 DNA sequence: TGTGCCAGCAATAATTTTCCGGATGACCCCCAGCCCCAGCATTTT. Encoded protein: CASNNFPDDPQPQHF.

V gene TRBV29-1 combines with J gene TRBJ1-5; D ambiguous. Germline V lookup: CDR1 SQVTM, CDR2 ANQGSEA. Between the trimmed V and J ends, which lost 4 bases and 5 bases, there was a span of 12 bases. This CDR3 has 13 residues. Written as DNA, the CDR3 is TGCAGCGTTGTGTCGGATCGCGATCAGCCCCAGCATTTT. Its translation is CSVVSDRDQPQHF.

This clonotype was picked up many times. A junction boundary mismatches the germline segment, possibly from a read error. CDR3 amino acids: CSARDAGAIRDYGYTF. The CDR3 DNA reads as TGCAGTGCTAGAGATGCAGGGGCCATCAGGGACTATGGATACACCTTC. This chain connects TRBV20-1 to TRBJ1-2, with D maybe TRBD1 (6 bases). The CDR3 is made up of 16 amino acids. CDR1 DFQATT and CDR2 SNEGSKA come from the germline V gene (reference sequence).

This clonotype showed up just a few times. The J gene is TRBJ1-2, the V gene TRBV28; weak D call: TRBD1 (6 bases). This CDR3 comprises 13 residues. V was trimmed by 6 bases and J by 7 bases, leaving 15 bases between them. Germline CDR1 reads MDHEN; CDR2 reads SYDVKM. The CDR3 coding sequence is TGTGCCAGCAGGCCGGGGGGCAGCTTTGGCTACACCTTC. It yields the protein CASRPGGSFGYTF.

In its sample, this clonotype was seen many times. V and J are TRBV3-1 and TRBJ1-3; D is possibly TRBD1 (5 bases). From germline, CDR1 is LGHDT and CDR2 YNNKEL (reference sequence). This CDR3 region has 13 residues. Trimming stripped 7 bases from V and 2 bases from J, with 9 bases between. The chain's CDR3 is CASTGAAGNTIYF. CDR3 sequence (DNA): TGTGCCAGCACCGGGGCGGCTGGAAACACCATATATTTT.

J is TRBJ2-5 and V is TRBV5-1; D unclear. Germline V gene data show CDR1 as SGHRS and CDR2 as YFSETQ. The CDR3 consists of 13 residues. V was shortened by 2 bases and J by 4 bases, with 9 bases between the two germline ends. In nucleotides, the CDR3 is TGCGCCAGCAGCTTCCCGGAAAGAGAGACCCAGTACTTC. Residues: CASSFPERETQYF. The full variable domain, in which reference TRBV5-1 and TRBJ2-5 provide the parts outside the CDR3, is KAGVTQTPRYLIKTRGQQVTLSCSPISGHRSVSWYQQTPGQGLQFLFEYFSETQRNKGNFPGRFSGRQFSNSRSEMNVSTLELGDSALYLCASSFPERETQYFGPGTRLLVL.

This clonotype was counted many times. The chain uses TRBV7-6 and TRBJ2-2; 9 bases line up with TRBD1. Germline loops: CDR1 SGHVS, CDR2 FNYEAQ. V lost 2 bases and J lost 3; bases outside the gene matches: 4. The CDR3 spans 16 residues. CDR3 in amino acids: CASSLTGQGYTGELFF. CDR3 sequence (DNA): TGTGCCAGCAGCTTAACCGGACAGGGGTACACCGGGGAGCTGTTTTTT.

The V gene is TRBV4-1, the J gene TRBJ2-5; D gene ambiguous. V lost 0 bases and J lost 1, with 12 bases in between. Germline V gives CDR1 MGHRA, CDR2 YSYEKL. The CDR3 is made up of 16 amino acids. CDR3 nucleotide sequence: TGCGCCAGCAGCCAAGATGGGCACAACTTCCAAGAGACCCAGTACTTC. It encodes CASSQDGHNFQETQYF.

In this sample, this clonotype turned up many times. The chain carries TRBV19 and TRBJ1-1, with D maybe TRBD1 (6 bases). V was trimmed by 1 base and J by 1 base, leaving 13 bases between them. The CDR3 is 16 amino acids. Germline V CDR1 and CDR2: LNHDA, SQIVND (reference sequence). Here the CDR3 reads CASSIVTGARNTEAFF. The CDR3 DNA follows: TGTGCCAGTAGTATAGTAACGGGGGCGCGGAACACTGAAGCTTTCTTT.

Only a few counts were recorded for this clonotype. Here the CDR3 DNA reads TGTGCCAGCTCACCGGGATCGGCTAGCGGACAAGAGACCCAGTACTTC. Encoded protein: CASSPGSASGQETQYF. The chain employs TRBV18 and TRBJ2-5; 7 nucleotides align to TRBD2. The germline V gene encodes CDR1 KGHSH and CDR2 LQKENI. The CDR3 runs 16 residues. Trimming took 3 bases from V and 2 from J; bases not matched to a gene: 9.

This clonotype appeared once. This rearrangement joins TRBV5-1 to TRBJ1-2, with D uncertain. CDR1 and CDR2 (germline): SGHRS, YFSETQ. CDR3 length equals 14 residues. V was trimmed by 3 bases and J by 8 bases, leaving 17 bases between them. Here the CDR3 reads CASSWPGVERGYTF. CDR3 DNA: TGCGCCAGCAGCTGGCCCGGGGTGGAGAGGGGCTACACCTTC.

Ten or more counts support this clonotype. The rearrangement uses TRBV6-1 and TRBJ2-2; 8 positions match TRBD1. Per germline, CDR1 MNHNS and CDR2 SASEGT. This CDR3 region has 14 residues. V lost 10 bases, J lost 1 base, and 5 bases stayed unmatched. The CDR3 protein is CAIPGQENTGELFF. CDR3 sequence (DNA): TGTGCCATTCCGGGACAGGAGAACACCGGGGAGCTGTTTTTT.

This clonotype was seen many times. The genes are TRBV12-3 or TRBV12-4 and TRBJ1-1, with 7 bases aligning to TRBD1. This CDR3 is built from 13 residues. V gave up 5 bases and J gave up 7 bases; unmatched junction bases: 7. The CDR3 sequence: CASSLTGRSEAFF. The CDR3 DNA is TGTGCCAGCAGTCTGACAGGGCGGAGTGAAGCTTTCTTT.

In its sample, this clonotype was seen many times. This chain joins TRBV6-1 and TRBJ2-6, with 7 positions matching TRBD1. Germline V gene lookup returns CDR1 MNHNS and CDR2 SASEGT. The V gene end was trimmed by 9 bases and the J gene end by 2 bases; junction bases not matched to a gene: 4. The CDR3 spans 14 residues. CDR3 in DNA: TGTGCCAGTAGGGGGACAGCTGGGGCCAACGTCCTGACTTTC. Encoded protein: CASRGTAGANVLTF.